This T cell receptor beta chain was observed in a study of cytomegalovirus exposure and HLA in healthy donors. This CDR3 has 13 residues. Trimming took 3 bases from V and 0 from J, leaving 3 bases between them. Germline CDR1 and CDR2: SGHDN and FVKESK. Amplification used 60 Vbeta primers and 13 Jbeta primers. The assay was immunoSEQ multiplex PCR, and TCRdb's table has in-frame clones only and misses some. The repertoire holds about 86,000 clones, with just over 70% as singletons. The source of this sequence is a man aged 60 to 69 in good health and CMV-seronegative. V usage is TRBV14 and J usage is TRBJ1-3; D is unresolved. Material: PBMCs. The CDR3 DNA reads TGTGCCAGCAGCCACATCTCTGGAAACACCATATATTTT. Its protein product is CASSHISGNTIYF.